This TCR beta chain derives from a study of cytomegalovirus exposure and HLA in healthy donors. The CDR3 is made up of 16 amino acids. The germline V and J ends were trimmed by 5 bases and 2 bases, with 18 bases remaining between them. Germline CDR1 and CDR2: KGHSH and LQKENI. A multiplex PCR was run with 60 Vbeta primers and 13 Jbeta primers. The repertoire was sequenced with immunoSEQ multiplex PCR; TCRdb's copy has only in-frame clones and lacks some. The sample lists approximately 100,000 clones; approximately 79% were seen once. The gene calls are TRBV18 and TRBJ1-1; the D gene is possibly TRBD1 (6 bases). Source material: PBMCs. This clonotype originated in a male donor in good health and CMV-seronegative. The DNA for the CDR3 is TGTGCCAGCTCATTGGGACAAGTCGGACGAAACACTGAAGCTTTCTTT. It is translated as CASSLGQVGRNTEAFF.